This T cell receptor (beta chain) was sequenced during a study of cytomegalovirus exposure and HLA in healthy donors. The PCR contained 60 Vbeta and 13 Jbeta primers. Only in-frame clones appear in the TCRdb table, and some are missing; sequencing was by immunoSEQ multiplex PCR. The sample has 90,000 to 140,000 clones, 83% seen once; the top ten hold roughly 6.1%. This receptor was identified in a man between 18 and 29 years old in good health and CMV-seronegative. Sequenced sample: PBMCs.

The DNA of the CDR3 is TGTGCCAGCAGCGTAGATGCGGGGCAGAACTATGGCTACACCTTC. This sequence encodes CASSVDAGQNYGYTF. This chain uses TRBV9 with TRBJ1-2; the D gene is possibly TRBD1 (5 bases). The ends were cut back, 0 bases at V and 2 bases at J, with 11 bases in the middle. The CDR3 is 15 residues long. CDR1 is SGDLS, CDR2 YYNGEE, per germline.